This TCR beta chain originates from a study of a mutant IDH1 vaccine in newly diagnosed glioma. Background on the study: Onset of vaccination occurred 4-6 weeks following radiotherapy alone, or with temozolomide cycles.

Germline V gives CDR1 MDHEN, CDR2 SYDVKM. J was trimmed by 0 bases and V by 7 bases; bases with no gene match: 5. The CDR3 extends over 15 amino acids. Time point given: week 11, during vaccination. The vaccine gave 300 ug of a 20-mer mutant IDH1 peptide subcutaneously per dose. Here immunoSEQ multiplex PCR was the method, and the copy in TCRdb shows in-frame clones only, minus some. The sample gives tens of thousands of clones, roughly 70% of which show up once; 11% is in the top ten. In this sample, this clone turned up once. Antigen unknown. This sequence joins TRBV28 and TRBJ2-7, with 11 bases identical to TRBD2. The sequences come from peripheral blood mononuclear cells (PBMCs), collected from a glioma patient whose treatment included an IDH1 peptide vaccine. The sequence came from a man aged 18 to 29 with glioma. Some clones in this sample may be carry-over from other donors' samples. The CDR3 region is CASTGTSGTSYEQYF. In DNA form, the CDR3 reads TGTGCCAGCACCGGGACTAGCGGCACCTCCTACGAGCAGTACTTC.